This entry lists 30 T cell receptor beta chains sequenced from one sample in a study of blood T cells in healthy people across ages. The authors ran a second PCR of roughly 6 to 12 cycles using a sample-barcoded 5' primer and a J-beta primer mix. Each CDR3 protein is one row after TCRdb ran MiXCR on the 5' RACE reads. The table includes almost 1 million distinct CDR3 sequences, about 53% detected once. What was sequenced was blood. The receptors here all came from a woman aged 60-75 years in good health.

In this sample, this clonotype turned up a few times. This rearrangement joins TRBV3-1 to TRBJ2-1, with 9 bases identical to TRBD2. Germline values: CDR1 LGHDT, CDR2 YNNKEL (reference sequence). The CDR3 contains 18 residues. Trimming at V came to 3 bases and at J to 7 bases, leaving 16 bases not matched to a gene. This chain's CDR3 is CASSHLLGREGPRNEQFF. In DNA form, the CDR3 reads TGTGCCAGCAGCCATCTCCTGGGGCGGGAGGGCCCGCGGAATGAGCAGTTCTTC.

The chain combines TRBV11-2 with TRBJ1-4; D call uncertain. Germline V gene lookup returns CDR1 SGHAT and CDR2 FQNNGV. This CDR3 spans 15 amino acids. V shed 4 bases and J shed 3 bases, with 12 bases lying between them. The CDR3 is CASSSYGISNEKLFF. The CDR3 DNA is TGTGCCAGCAGCTCTTATGGGATTTCTAATGAAAAACTGTTTTTT.

This clonotype was seen once. This chain uses TRBV4-1 with TRBJ2-4; D may match TRBD1 or TRBD2 (6 bases each). Matching the DNA end better, TRBJ2-7 makes the J call doubtful. The CDR3 is 14 amino acids. Per germline, CDR1 MGHRA and CDR2 YSYEKL. CDR3 coding DNA: TGCGCCAGCAGCCCGGGGGCACACTTCGACGAGCAGTACTTC. Encoded protein: CASSPGAHFDEQYF.

The CDR3 is CASSNSWTGTNYNEQFF. The CDR3 DNA follows: TGTGCCAGCAGCAATAGCTGGACAGGGACTAACTACAATGAGCAGTTCTTC. V usage is TRBV12-3 or TRBV12-4 and J usage is TRBJ2-1; maybe TRBD1 (8 bases). The CDR3 is 17 amino acids. V lost 6 bases, J lost 3 bases, and 21 bases lay in between.

The genes are TRBV7-9 and TRBJ2-7, with D perhaps matching TRBD2 (5 bases). Trimming left V 4 bases short and J 1 base short, with 11 bases between. Looked up from germline, CDR1 is SEHNR and CDR2 is FQNEAQ (reference sequence). The CDR3 has 14 residues. Written as DNA, the CDR3 is TGTGCCAGCAGCTCCGGGGAGAGGTCCTACGAGCAGTACTTC. Translation: CASSSGERSYEQYF.

The rearrangement joins TRBV7-9 to TRBJ2-1, with 14 bases that match TRBD2. The CDR3 has 16 residues. The germline CDR1 and CDR2 sequences are SEHNR and FQNEAQ (reference sequence). Unmatched junction bases numbered 9, after V lost 5 bases and J lost 9 bases. The CDR3 reads CASSTGTSGRVGEQFF. The DNA for the CDR3 is TGTGCCAGCAGCACCGGGACTAGCGGGAGAGTAGGTGAGCAGTTCTTC.

A few counts support this clonotype. The CDR3 bases are TGTGCCAGCAGCTTAATGCTAAGGGGAGAAGCGACCCAGTACTTC. Residues: CASSLMLRGEATQYF. The rearrangement uses TRBV7-2 and TRBJ2-5; D may be TRBD1 or TRBD2 (5 bases each). The V and J ends lost 2 bases and 7 bases respectively, with 17 bases between them. There are 15 residues in the CDR3. Germline-derived CDR1 and CDR2 are SGHTA and FQGNSA. Full variable domain (missing parts from reference TRBV7-2 and TRBJ2-5): GAGVSQSPSNKVTEKGKDVELRCDPISGHTALYWYRQSLGQGLEFLIYFQGNSAPDKSGLPSDRFSAERTGGSVSTLTIQRTQQEDSAVYLCASSLMLRGEATQYFGPGTRLLVL.

The rearrangement uses TRBV7-3 and TRBJ1-1; 8 bases are a match to TRBD1. The CDR3 spans 16 residues. V lost 5 bases to trimming and J lost 4 bases; unmatched junction nucleotides: 12. Germline values: CDR1 SGHTA, CDR2 FQGTGA. CDR3 sequence reads: CASSPTPTTGGTEAFF. CDR3 DNA sequence: TGTGCCAGCAGCCCAACTCCTACAACAGGGGGCACTGAAGCTTTCTTT.

This clonotype came up a few times. The chain is built from TRBV4-1 and TRBJ2-5; no definite D call. Trimming took 5 bases from V and 1 from J, leaving 8 bases between them. This CDR3 contains 13 residues. Germline V gene data show CDR1 as MGHRA and CDR2 as YSYEKL. This CDR3 reads CASSGLGQETQYF. The DNA for the CDR3 is TGCGCCAGCAGCGGGTTGGGCCAAGAGACCCAGTACTTC.

The chain carries TRBV12-3 or TRBV12-4 and TRBJ2-3; D may be TRBD2 (5 bases). The CDR3 has 17 residues. Trimming cost V 6 bases and J 0 bases, with 19 bases left between them. CDR3 sequence: CASRYNSASPSTDTQYF. The DNA for the CDR3 is TGTGCCAGCAGATACAATAGCGCGAGCCCTAGCACAGATACGCAGTATTTT.

The genes are TRBV12-3 or TRBV12-4 and TRBJ2-1; 9 positions match TRBD1. This CDR3 has 15 amino acids. Trimming at V came to 7 bases and at J to 8 bases, leaving 12 bases not matched to a gene. In DNA, the CDR3 is TGTGCCAGCACCTTTCTACAGGGGGCGGAAGATGAGCAGTTCTTC. Amino acids: CASTFLQGAEDEQFF.

This chain joins TRBV20-1 and TRBJ2-7; D is possibly TRBD2 (5 bases). Between the trimmed V and J ends, which lost 7 bases and 4 bases, there was a span of 17 bases. The germline CDR1 and CDR2 sequences are DFQATT and SNEGSKA (reference sequence). CDR3 length: 13 amino acids. The CDR3 DNA reads as TGCAGTGAGAGGGCGATGAGTGCTTACGAGCAGTACTTC. The encoded protein is CSERAMSAYEQYF.

The chain couples TRBV6-1 to TRBJ2-4; D may correspond to TRBD1 or TRBD2 (6 bases each). The DNA matches TRBJ2-5 better at its end, which makes the J call doubtful. The CDR3 is 14 amino acids. The germline V gene encodes CDR1 MNHNS and CDR2 SASEGT. Here the CDR3 DNA reads TGTGCCAGCAGTGAGGCTAGAGGGGGGGAGACCCAGTACTTC. Amino acids: CASSEARGGETQYF.

With respect to this clonotype: A much larger clone lies one base from this, so it may be a read error. The V and J genes are TRBV14 and TRBJ2-3; tentatively, D is TRBD1 (5 bases). The CDR3 consists of 13 residues. Germline CDR1 and CDR2: SGHDN and FVKESK. CDR3 in amino acids: CASSPILGDTLYF. In DNA form, the CDR3 reads TGTGCCAGCAGCCCTATTCTAGGGGATACGCTGTATTTT.

The chain joins TRBV6-6 to TRBJ2-7, with TRBD2 matching 8 bases. Losses at the gene ends were 7 bases for V and 3 bases for J; bases not matched to a gene: 14. Per germline, CDR1 MNHNY and CDR2 SVGAGI (reference sequence). The CDR3 totals 16 residues. The DNA for the CDR3 is TGTGCCAGCAACGGGGGGACTGGACTAGCTGACTACGAGCAGTACTTC. Translated, it gives CASNGGTGLADYEQYF.

The rearrangement links TRBV11-2 to TRBJ2-7; 9 bases agree with TRBD1. Trimming at V came to 6 bases and at J to 5 bases, leaving 8 bases not matched to a gene. Germline V gene data show CDR1 as SGHAT and CDR2 as FQNNGV. CDR3 length equals 14 residues. This CDR3 reads CASSTRDRDHEQYF. Written as DNA, the CDR3 is TGTGCCAGCAGTACCCGGGACAGGGACCACGAGCAGTACTTC.

The J gene is TRBJ2-4, the V gene TRBV19, with TRBD2 matching over 11 bases. The CDR3 length is 18 residues. Germline loops: CDR1 LNHDA, CDR2 SQIVND (reference sequence). V trimming: 5 bases; J trimming: 0 bases; junction bases outside the gene matches: 9. CDR3 nucleotides: TGTGCCAGTAGTCCCGGGGTAGCGGGAGGGGGAGCCAAAAACATTCAGTACTTC. It specifies CASSPGVAGGGAKNIQYF.

The rearrangement uses TRBV11-3 and TRBJ2-1; 11 bases are shared with TRBD2. The J segment lost 0 bases and the V segment lost 5 bases, leaving 6 bases of the junction unmatched. The CDR3 extends over 17 amino acids. Germline lookup yields CDR1 SGHNT and CDR2 YENEEA. The DNA for the CDR3 is TGTGCCAGCAGCCCCATAGCGGGAGGGCCCTCCTACAATGAGCAGTTCTTC. It is translated as CASSPIAGGPSYNEQFF.

The J gene is TRBJ1-2, the V gene TRBV29-1; D possibly corresponds to TRBD1 (5 bases). There are 15 residues in the CDR3. Germline V lookup: CDR1 SQVTM, CDR2 ANQGSEA. Trimming left V 5 bases short and J 5 bases short, with 21 bases between. This CDR3 is CSVFGIAREWYGYTF. Written as DNA, the CDR3 is TGCAGCGTTTTTGGGATCGCCAGGGAATGGTATGGCTACACCTTC.

This clonotype was counted only a few times. The gene calls are TRBV7-2 and TRBJ1-2, with 9 bases identical to TRBD1. This CDR3 contains 17 residues. The V and J ends lost 5 bases and 0 bases, in that order; junction bases with no gene match: 10. Germline V CDR1 and CDR2: SGHTA, FQGNSA. CDR3 protein: CASSTRGQGTSNYGYTF. CDR3 bases: TGTGCCAGCAGCACAAGGGGACAGGGAACGTCTAACTATGGCTACACCTTC.

The sample holds a few counts of this clonotype. V is TRBV20-1 and J is TRBJ2-4; TRBD2 is a possible D gene (6 bases). In germline, CDR1 is DFQATT, CDR2 SNEGSKA (reference sequence). This CDR3 has 12 residues. Trimming removed 6 bases from V and 8 bases from J, with 14 bases in between. The CDR3 DNA reads as TGCAGTGCCATTACTAGGAGGGACATTCAGTACTTC. Translating it yields CSAITRRDIQYF.

The rearrangement uses TRBV12-3 or TRBV12-4 and TRBJ1-1, with D possibly being TRBD1 (5 bases). The V end was cut by 5 bases, the J end by 7 bases, with 14 bases between. This CDR3 comprises 13 residues. The CDR3 nucleotides are TGTGCCAGCAGTAGTAACCTGGGGGTTGAAGCTTTCTTT. It encodes CASSSNLGVEAFF.

For the CDR3, the DNA is TGCGCCAGCAGCACCCGGCCTAGTCGGTGGCAAGAGACCCAGTACTTC. This sequence encodes CASSTRPSRWQETQYF. The chain joins TRBV5-1 to TRBJ2-5; D not resolved. Per the germline V gene, CDR1 is SGHRS and CDR2 is YFSETQ. This CDR3 contains 16 residues. V lost 4 bases and J lost 2, with 18 bases in between.

This clonotype has a handful of counts. This rearrangement joins TRBV28 to TRBJ2-1; tentative D call: TRBD2 (5 bases). CDR1 and CDR2 (germline): MDHEN, SYDVKM. V gave up 5 bases and J gave up 7 bases, with 15 bases separating them. This CDR3 comprises 14 residues. The DNA of the CDR3 is TGTGCCAGCAGTAGGACTTTTTCGCATAATGAGCAGTTCTTC. Encoded protein: CASSRTFSHNEQFF. Based on the CDR3 plus reference TRBV28 and TRBJ2-1, the full variable domain is DVKVTQSSRYLVKRTGEKVFLECVQDMDHENMFWYRQDPGLGLRLIYFSYDVKMKEKGDIPEGYSVSREKKERFSLILESASTNQTSMYLCASSRTFSHNEQFFGPGTRLTVL.

This clonotype was recorded many times. This chain links TRBV29-1 with TRBJ2-1; 9 bases are shared with TRBD2. The germline V gene has CDR1 SQVTM and CDR2 ANQGSEA. CDR3 length: 15 amino acids. Trimming at V came to 2 bases and at J to 8 bases, leaving 10 bases not matched to a gene. CDR3 sequence (DNA): TGCAGCGTTGAATCCTATAGCGGGAGTGGGGATGAGCAGTTCTTC. This gives the protein CSVESYSGSGDEQFF.

V is TRBV12-3 or TRBV12-4 and J is TRBJ2-4, with no clear D. V lost 5 bases and J lost 3, with 11 bases in between. There are 14 residues in the CDR3. CDR3: CASSPERGKNIQYF. The CDR3 coding sequence is TGTGCCAGCAGTCCCGAGCGTGGCAAAAACATTCAGTACTTC.

This clonotype was picked up one time. This rearrangement joins TRBV5-5 to TRBJ1-4; D is unresolved. The CDR3 is made up of 16 amino acids. V was clipped by 0 bases and J by 0 bases, with 9 bases between them. The germline V gene has CDR1 SGHKS and CDR2 YYEKEE (reference sequence). CDR3 protein: CASSLDKPTTNEKLFF. CDR3 in DNA: TGTGCCAGCAGCTTGGACAAGCCGACAACTAATGAAAAACTGTTTTTT.

The chain carries TRBV5-5 and TRBJ2-5, with 14 bases aligning to TRBD2. Trimming took 4 bases from V and 11 from J; bases not matched to a gene: 16. The CDR3 has 17 amino acids. Germline assignment: CDR1 SGHKS and CDR2 YYEKEE (reference sequence). Here the CDR3 reads CASSPGTSGRGDNEQYF. The CDR3 coding sequence is TGTGCCAGCAGCCCCGGGACTAGCGGGAGAGGGGACAATGAGCAGTACTTC.

The chain couples TRBV6-2 or TRBV6-3 to TRBJ2-1; D tentatively reads TRBD1 or TRBD2 (5 bases each). Germline CDR1 and CDR2: MNHEY and SVGEGT. CDR3 length equals 14 residues. V was shortened by 8 bases and J by 10 bases, with 21 bases between the two germline ends. CDR3 nucleotide sequence: TGTGCCAGCTGTGCAGGGAGCGTCTCATACGAGCAGTTCTTC. This encodes CASCAGSVSYEQFF.

This clonotype has a handful of counts. The rearrangement joins TRBV4-2 to TRBJ2-7, with 10 bases matching TRBD2. The V gene's germline CDR1 is LGHNA and CDR2 YNFKEQ. This CDR3 is built from 16 residues. V trimming: 0 bases; J trimming: 6 bases; junction bases outside the gene matches: 8. In nucleotides, the CDR3 is TGTGCCAGCAGCCAAGATACTAGCGGGATTAGGTTCGAGCAGTACTTC. It encodes CASSQDTSGIRFEQYF.